This T cell receptor (beta chain) was recorded in a study of T cells after yellow fever vaccination. Study-level findings and limits: Subsequent booster samples again held most clones from primary vaccination (96% CD4, roughly 90% CD8). It was a weaker secondary response, yet one that peaked faster, at day 5 versus 15. FACS-sorted repertoires could harbor abundant contaminating bulk-population clonotypes.

This clonotype came up a few times. The antigen is unknown. By 5'RACE template switching, TCR cDNA was produced, with a universal primer site and UMIs added in the process. From the 5' RACE reads, TCRdb called clonotypes with MiXCR, one entry per CDR3 protein. The sample carries 250,000 to 300,000 distinct CDR3 sequences, 10% to 15% recorded once. V lost 0 bases and J lost 9, with 9 bases in between. Germline CDR1 and CDR2: SGHAT and FQNNGV. This CDR3 has 13 amino acids. V usage is TRBV11-2 and J usage is TRBJ2-1, with D hard to call. The sequenced sample was CD4+ T cells sorted from PBMCs, obtained 45 days after the yellow fever booster vaccination. This clonotype was sampled from a young man who received the YFV17D yellow fever vaccine. The CDR3 DNA reads TGTGCCAGCAGCTTAGAGCAGCGTAGTGAGCAGTTCTTC. Its translation is CASSLEQRSEQFF.